Given below is one T cell receptor beta chain in context. The data are from a study of T cell changes during pregnancy in multiple sclerosis. Clones were read by immunoSEQ multiplex PCR, and TCRdb kept only the in-frame ones, dropping some. The data contain around 69,000 clones, 90% of them singletons. The receptor was derived from a female donor in good health, enrolled as a control in a pregnancy study. Specimen: peripheral blood, collected in the second trimester of pregnancy.

Here the CDR3 DNA reads TGTGCCAGCAGTGTCACCTCCAGGTGGAACTATGGCTACACCTTC. This encodes CASSVTSRWNYGYTF. V gene TRBV6-4 combines with J gene TRBJ1-2, with unresolved D. CDR1 and CDR2 (germline): MRHNA, SNTAGT. Trimming pared 4 bases from V and 2 bases from J, leaving 14 bases between. This CDR3 has 15 amino acids.